This record concerns one T cell receptor (beta chain) sequence. This sample is drawn from a study of control samples from healthy donors and cancer patients. Only in-frame clones appear in the TCRdb table, and some are missing; sequencing was by immunoSEQ multiplex PCR. The table includes approximately 100,000 clones, roughly 88% detected once. V gave up 5 bases and J gave up 8 bases; unmatched junction bases: 9. Germline V CDR1 and CDR2: ENHRY, SYGVKD. The CDR3 length is 15 residues. The material sequenced was blood. V gene TRBV10-3 combines with J gene TRBJ1-6; 7 nucleotides match TRBD1. The sequence derives from a man aged 30 to 45 in good health. CDR3 residues: CAISTPRQGDSPLHF. In nucleotides, the CDR3 is TGTGCCATCAGTACCCCCCGGCAGGGGGATTCACCCCTCCACTTT.